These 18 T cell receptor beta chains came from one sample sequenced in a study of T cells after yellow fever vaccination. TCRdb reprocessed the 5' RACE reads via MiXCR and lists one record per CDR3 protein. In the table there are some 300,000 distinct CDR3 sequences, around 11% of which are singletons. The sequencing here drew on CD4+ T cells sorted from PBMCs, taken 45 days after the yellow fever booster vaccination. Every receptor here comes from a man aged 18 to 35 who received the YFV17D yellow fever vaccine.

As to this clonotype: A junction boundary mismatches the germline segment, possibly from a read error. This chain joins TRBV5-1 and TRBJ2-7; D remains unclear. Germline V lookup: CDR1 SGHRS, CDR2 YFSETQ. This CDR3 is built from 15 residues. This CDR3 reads CASSPRPEATYAQYF. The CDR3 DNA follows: TGCGCCAGCAGCCCGAGACCTGAGGCGACCTACGCGCAGTACTTC.

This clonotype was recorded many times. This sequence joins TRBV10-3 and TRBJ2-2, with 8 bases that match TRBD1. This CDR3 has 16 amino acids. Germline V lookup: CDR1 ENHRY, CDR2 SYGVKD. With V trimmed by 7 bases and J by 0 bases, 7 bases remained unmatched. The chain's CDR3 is CAINPTGATNTGELFF. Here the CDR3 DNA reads TGTGCCATCAACCCGACAGGGGCTACGAACACCGGGGAGCTGTTTTTT.

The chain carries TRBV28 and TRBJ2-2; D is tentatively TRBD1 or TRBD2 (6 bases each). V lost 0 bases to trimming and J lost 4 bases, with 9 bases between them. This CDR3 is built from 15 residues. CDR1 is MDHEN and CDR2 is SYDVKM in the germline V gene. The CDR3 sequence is CASSLWGGSTGELFF. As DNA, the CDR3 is TGTGCCAGCAGTTTATGGGGGGGCTCCACCGGGGAGCTGTTTTTT. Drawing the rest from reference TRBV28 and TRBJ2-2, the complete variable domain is DVKVTQSSRYLVKRTGEKVFLECVQDMDHENMFWYRQDPGLGLRLIYFSYDVKMKEKGDIPEGYSVSREKKERFSLILESASTNQTSMYLCASSLWGGSTGELFFGEGSRLTVL.

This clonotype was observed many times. CDR3 sequence: CSATSGDNYGYTF. In nucleotides, the CDR3 is TGCAGTGCTACCTCGGGCGATAACTATGGCTACACCTTC. The chain has TRBV20-1 and TRBJ1-2; D is uncertain. The CDR3 is 13 amino acids. V lost 4 bases and J lost 1, with 10 bases in between. Germline V gene lookup returns CDR1 DFQATT and CDR2 SNEGSKA (reference sequence).

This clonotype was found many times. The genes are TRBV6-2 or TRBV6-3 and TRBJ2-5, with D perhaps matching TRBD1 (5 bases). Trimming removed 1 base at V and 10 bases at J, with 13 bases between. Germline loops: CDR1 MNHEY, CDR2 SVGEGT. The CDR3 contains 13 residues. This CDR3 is CASSYFDSSVQYF. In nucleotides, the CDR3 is TGTGCCAGCAGTTACTTTGACAGCAGCGTCCAGTACTTC.

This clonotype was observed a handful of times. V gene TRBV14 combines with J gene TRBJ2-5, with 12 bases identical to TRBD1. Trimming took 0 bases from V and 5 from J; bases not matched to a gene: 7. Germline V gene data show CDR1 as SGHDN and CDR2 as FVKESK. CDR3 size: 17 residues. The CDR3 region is CASSQDWGTGGSETQYF. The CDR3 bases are TGTGCCAGCAGCCAAGATTGGGGGACAGGGGGCAGTGAGACCCAGTACTTC.

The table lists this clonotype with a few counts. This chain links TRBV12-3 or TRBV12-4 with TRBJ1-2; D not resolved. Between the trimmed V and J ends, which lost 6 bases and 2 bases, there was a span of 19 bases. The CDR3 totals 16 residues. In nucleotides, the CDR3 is TGTGCCAGCAGCTATTCAGACGGACCTTGGAACTATGGCTACACCTTC. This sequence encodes CASSYSDGPWNYGYTF.

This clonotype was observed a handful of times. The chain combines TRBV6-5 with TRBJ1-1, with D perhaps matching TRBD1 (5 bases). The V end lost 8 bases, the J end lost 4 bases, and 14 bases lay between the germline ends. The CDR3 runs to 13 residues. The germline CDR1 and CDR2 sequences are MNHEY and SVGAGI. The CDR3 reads CASAERGSTEAFF. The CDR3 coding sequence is TGTGCCAGCGCGGAACGGGGGAGCACTGAAGCTTTCTTT.

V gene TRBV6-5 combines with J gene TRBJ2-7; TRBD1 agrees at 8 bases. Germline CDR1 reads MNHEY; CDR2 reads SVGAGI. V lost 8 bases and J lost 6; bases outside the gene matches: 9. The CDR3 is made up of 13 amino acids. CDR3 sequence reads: CASGRGQTFEQYF. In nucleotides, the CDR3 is TGTGCCAGCGGCAGGGGGCAGACTTTCGAGCAGTACTTC.

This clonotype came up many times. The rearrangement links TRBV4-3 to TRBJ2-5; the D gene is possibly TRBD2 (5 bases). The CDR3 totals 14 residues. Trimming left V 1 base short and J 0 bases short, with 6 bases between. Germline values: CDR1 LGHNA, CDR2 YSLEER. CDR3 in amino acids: CASSQGTYQETQYF. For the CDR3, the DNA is TGCGCCAGCAGCCAAGGGACTTACCAAGAGACCCAGTACTTC.

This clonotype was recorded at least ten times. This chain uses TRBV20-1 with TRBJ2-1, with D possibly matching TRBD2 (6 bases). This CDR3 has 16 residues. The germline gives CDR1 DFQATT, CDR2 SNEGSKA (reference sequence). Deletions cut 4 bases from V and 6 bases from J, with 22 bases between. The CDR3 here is CSANLRAGRASNEQFF. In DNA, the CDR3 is TGCAGTGCTAATCTAAGGGCGGGGAGAGCCTCCAATGAGCAGTTCTTC.

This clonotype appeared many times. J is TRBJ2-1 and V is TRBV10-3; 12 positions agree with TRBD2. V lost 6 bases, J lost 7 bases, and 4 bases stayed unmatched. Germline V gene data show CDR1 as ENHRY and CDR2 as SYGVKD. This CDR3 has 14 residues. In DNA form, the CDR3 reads TGTGCCATCAGGGCTAGCGGGGGGGCGAATGAGCAGTTCTTC. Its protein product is CAIRASGGANEQFF.

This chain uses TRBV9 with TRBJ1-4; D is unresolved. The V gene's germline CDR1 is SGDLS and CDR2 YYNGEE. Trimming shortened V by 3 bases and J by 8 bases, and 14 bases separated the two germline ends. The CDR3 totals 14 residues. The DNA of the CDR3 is TGTGCCAGCAGCGCCACTCCGCAGGCGGAAAAACTGTTTTTT. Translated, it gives CASSATPQAEKLFF.

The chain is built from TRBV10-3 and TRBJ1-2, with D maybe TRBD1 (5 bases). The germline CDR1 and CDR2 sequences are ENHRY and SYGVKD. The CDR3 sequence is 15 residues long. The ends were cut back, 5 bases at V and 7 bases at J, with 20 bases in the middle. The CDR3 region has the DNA TGTGCCATCAGTTGGTCCTTCGGGCGGGGCTCTGGCTACACCTTC. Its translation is CAISWSFGRGSGYTF.

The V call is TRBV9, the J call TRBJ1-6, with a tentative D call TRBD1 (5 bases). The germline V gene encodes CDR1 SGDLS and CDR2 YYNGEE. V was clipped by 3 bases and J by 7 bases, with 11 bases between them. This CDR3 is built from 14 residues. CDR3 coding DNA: TGTGCCAGCAGCGGCCGGGACGGGAATTCACCCCTCCACTTT. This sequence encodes CASSGRDGNSPLHF.

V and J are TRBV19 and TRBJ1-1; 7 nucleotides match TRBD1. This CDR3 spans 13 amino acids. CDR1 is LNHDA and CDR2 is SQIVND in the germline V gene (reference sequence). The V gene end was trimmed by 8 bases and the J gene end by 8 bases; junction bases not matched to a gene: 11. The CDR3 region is CASRDSKRLEAFF. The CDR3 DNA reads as TGTGCCAGTCGGGACAGCAAAAGACTAGAAGCTTTCTTT. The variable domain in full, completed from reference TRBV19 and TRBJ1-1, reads DGGITQSPKYLFRKEGQNVTLSCEQNLNHDAMYWYRQDPGQGLRLIYYSQIVNDFQKGDIAEGYSVSREKKESFPLTVTSAQKNPTAFYLCASRDSKRLEAFFGQGTRLTVV.

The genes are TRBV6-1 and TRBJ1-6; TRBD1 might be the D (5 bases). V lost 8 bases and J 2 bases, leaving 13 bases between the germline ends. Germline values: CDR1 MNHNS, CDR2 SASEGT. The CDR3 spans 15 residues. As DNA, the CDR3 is TGTGCCAGCCTTACAGGCGGGACCTATAATTCACCCCTCCACTTT. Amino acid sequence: CASLTGGTYNSPLHF.

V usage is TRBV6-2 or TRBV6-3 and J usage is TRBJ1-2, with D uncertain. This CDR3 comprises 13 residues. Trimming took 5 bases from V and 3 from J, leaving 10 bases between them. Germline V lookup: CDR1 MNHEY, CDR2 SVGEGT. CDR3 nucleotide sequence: TGTGCCAGCAGTCGGCAGGCTGACTATGGCTACACCTTC. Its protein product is CASSRQADYGYTF.